A single sample gave rise to the 26 T cell receptor beta chains below, sequenced in a study of regulatory dendritic cells for organ transplantation. TCRdb's table, derived via immunoSEQ multiplex PCR, lists solely in-frame clones and lacks some. The sample holds under 35,000 clones, under 90% seen once. Sequenced sample: naive CD8+ T cells from blood. The subset: CD45RA+ naive T cells. The receptor set was obtained from a human donor in good health.

This rearrangement joins TRBV29-1 to TRBJ1-2, with D unclear. Trimming stripped 2 bases from V and 2 bases from J, with 9 bases between. The CDR3 sequence is 13 residues long. Germline V gives CDR1 SQVTM, CDR2 ANQGSEA. CDR3 amino acids: CSVELAFNYGYTF. CDR3 bases: TGCAGCGTTGAACTGGCTTTCAACTATGGCTACACCTTC.

The rearrangement links TRBV5-1 to TRBJ2-1, with TRBD2 matching over 8 bases. Germline CDR1 is SGHRS and CDR2 is YFSETQ. Losses at the gene ends were 1 base for V and 5 bases for J; bases not matched to a gene: 8. CDR3 length: 16 residues. CDR3 sequence: CASSLRYGTRDNEQFF. The DNA of the CDR3 is TGCGCCAGCAGCTTGCGGTACGGGACTAGGGACAATGAGCAGTTCTTC.

The chain combines TRBV7-9 with TRBJ2-3; 8 nucleotides align to TRBD1. The CDR3 runs 17 residues. The germline CDR1 and CDR2 sequences are SEHNR and FQNEAQ (reference sequence). Trimming removed 2 bases from V and 5 bases from J; junction bases left unmatched: 12. CDR3 DNA: TGTGCCAGCAGCTTACCTACGACAGGGACAGGAGGAGATACGCAGTATTTT. As protein: CASSLPTTGTGGDTQYF.

This chain uses TRBV20-1 with TRBJ1-1; D unclear. V was clipped by 6 bases and J by 6 bases, with 11 bases between them. CDR1 and CDR2 (germline): DFQATT, SNEGSKA (reference sequence). The CDR3 is made up of 11 amino acids. CDR3 bases: TGCAGTGCCGTCCGTCCGGCTGAAGCTTTCTTT. Encoded protein: CSAVRPAEAFF.

This clone was counted only a few times. V gene TRBV2 combines with J gene TRBJ1-1; TRBD1 matches 10 bases. In germline, CDR1 is SNHLY, CDR2 FYNNEI. The junction had 6 bases not matched to a gene; V was cut back by 5 bases and J by 3 bases. The length of the CDR3 is 15 residues. CDR3: CASSPGTGVDTEAFF. As DNA, the CDR3 is TGTGCCAGCAGTCCCGGGACAGGGGTGGACACTGAAGCTTTCTTT. The full variable domain, completed using reference TRBV2 and TRBJ1-1, is EPEVTQTPSHQVTQMGQEVILRCVPISNHLYFYWYRQILGQKVEFLVSFYNNEISEKSEIFDDQFSVERPDGSNFTLKIRSTKLEDSAMYFCASSPGTGVDTEAFFGQGTRLTVV.

The chain has TRBV19 and TRBJ2-3, with D possibly matching TRBD2 (6 bases). Germline V gives CDR1 LNHDA, CDR2 SQIVND (reference sequence). V shed 10 bases and J shed 11 bases, with 10 bases lying between them. The CDR3 totals 9 residues. CDR3 DNA sequence: TGTGCCATCGGGGACTTGCAGTATTTT. Translating it yields CAIGDLQYF.

This clone was counted between two and nine times. The chain recombines TRBV19 with TRBJ2-5; D is undetermined. Germline CDR1 and CDR2: LNHDA and SQIVND (reference sequence). The CDR3 is 17 amino acids. With 5 bases removed from V and 1 base from J, the gap between germline ends came to 20 bases. Written as DNA, the CDR3 is TGTGCCAGTAGTCACGCTTCCTACAGTCCAGGCCAAGAGACCCAGTACTTC. This translates into CASSHASYSPGQETQYF. The complete variable domain, with remaining parts taken from reference TRBV19 and TRBJ2-5, reads DGGITQSPKYLFRKEGQNVTLSCEQNLNHDAMYWYRQDPGQGLRLIYYSQIVNDFQKGDIAEGYSVSREKKESFPLTVTSAQKNPTAFYLCASSHASYSPGQETQYFGPGTRLLVL.

This sequence joins TRBV5-5 and TRBJ1-1, with 7 bases that match TRBD1. V shed 4 bases and J 10 bases; nucleotides not matched to a gene: 4. There are 11 residues in the CDR3. CDR1 and CDR2 from the germline V gene are SGHKS and YYEKEE (reference sequence). The CDR3 spells CASSQGGPAFF. CDR3 sequence (DNA): TGTGCCAGCAGCCAGGGGGGACCAGCTTTCTTT.

This chain uses TRBV6-6 with TRBJ1-1; 7 bases are shared with TRBD1. Germline CDR1 MNHNY, CDR2 SVGAGI (reference sequence). With V trimmed by 0 bases and J by 4 bases, 2 bases remained unmatched. This CDR3 spans 14 amino acids. In DNA, the CDR3 is TGTGCCAGCAGTTACTCTCAGGGGGGCACTGAAGCTTTCTTT. Protein product: CASSYSQGGTEAFF.

The chain links TRBV9 to TRBJ1-3, with D perhaps TRBD1 (6 bases). Germline V gene lookup returns CDR1 SGDLS and CDR2 YYNGEE. The CDR3 length is 15 residues. Trimming pared 0 bases from V and 0 bases from J, leaving 7 bases between. CDR3 residues: CASSVGTASGNTIYF. The CDR3 DNA is TGTGCCAGCAGCGTAGGGACAGCCTCTGGAAACACCATATATTTT.

This clone was seen a few times. The rearrangement uses TRBV7-2 and TRBJ1-5, with unresolved D. Germline CDR1 SGHTA, CDR2 FQGNSA. The CDR3 loop spans 14 amino acids. V lost 5 bases, J lost 3 bases, and 11 bases lay in between. For the CDR3, the DNA is TGTGCCAGCAGCACGGACTTTGACAATCAGCCCCAGCATTTT. It encodes CASSTDFDNQPQHF.

This clone was observed a single time. The genes are TRBV10-3 and TRBJ2-7; possible D gene TRBD2, 6 bases. The CDR3 extends over 15 amino acids. V lost 0 bases, J lost 3 bases, and 12 bases lay in between. CDR1 ENHRY and CDR2 SYGVKD come from the germline V gene. The CDR3 DNA is TGTGCCATCAGTGAGTCGGAGGGGCCTGGCTACGAGCAGTACTTC. Amino acids: CAISESEGPGYEQYF.

The CDR3 DNA follows: TGTGCCAGCAGCTCATTGCCGGGACAGGAGCAGTTCTTC. It translates to CASSSLPGQEQFF. This rearrangement joins TRBV7-9 to TRBJ2-1, with 7 bases lining up with TRBD1. Germline CDR1 is SEHNR and CDR2 is FQNEAQ (reference sequence). V dropped 4 bases and J dropped 10; count of bases not matched to a gene: 7. The CDR3 covers 13 residues.

The sample holds one count of this clone. The rearrangement joins TRBV6-1 to TRBJ2-1, with TRBD2 matching over 12 bases. The CDR3 runs 16 residues. Germline V lookup: CDR1 MNHNS, CDR2 SASEGT. V lost 4 bases and J lost 2; bases outside the gene matches: 3. CDR3 DNA: TGTGCCAGCAGTGTACTAGCGGGGGGAACCTACAATGAGCAGTTCTTC. It is translated as CASSVLAGGTYNEQFF.

A single count supports this clone. J is TRBJ2-2 and V is TRBV7-9; 7 bases map to TRBD2. Trimming removed 2 bases from V and 3 bases from J; junction bases left unmatched: 6. The CDR3 length is 16 residues. CDR1 SEHNR and CDR2 FQNEAQ come from the germline V gene (reference sequence). The CDR3 region is CASSLLRGGDTGELFF. The CDR3 DNA reads as TGTGCCAGCAGCTTACTTCGTGGGGGGGACACCGGGGAGCTGTTTTTT.

The rearrangement joins TRBV6-4 to TRBJ2-1; TRBD1 matches 10 bases. The trim removed 5 bases at V and 3 bases at J, leaving 7 bases unmatched. Germline-derived CDR1 and CDR2 are MRHNA and SNTAGT. The CDR3 has 16 residues. The CDR3 loop reads CASSKRQGAFYNEQFF. In nucleotides, the CDR3 is TGTGCCAGCAGTAAAAGACAGGGGGCATTCTACAATGAGCAGTTCTTC.

The V and J genes are TRBV27 and TRBJ1-6, with D tentatively TRBD1 (6 bases). Germline V gives CDR1 MNHEY, CDR2 SMNVEV (reference sequence). Trimming shortened V by 1 base and J by 7 bases, and 14 bases separated the two germline ends. This CDR3 spans 16 amino acids. The CDR3 sequence: CASSLYPPGDNSPLHF. For the CDR3, the DNA is TGTGCCAGCAGTTTATACCCCCCAGGGGACAATTCACCCCTCCACTTT.

This clone was counted once. The genes are TRBV6-4 and TRBJ1-1, with D unclear. Trimming stripped 6 bases from V and 4 bases from J, with 18 bases between. Germline V gives CDR1 MRHNA, CDR2 SNTAGT. The CDR3 contains 15 residues. The DNA of the CDR3 is TGTGCCAGCAGGAGACCGAACCGGGAAGGCACTGAAGCTTTCTTT. Protein product: CASRRPNREGTEAFF.

The CDR3 DNA reads TGTGCCAGCAGTGAAGCTCTCAGGCCGGAGACCCAGTACTTC. This gives the protein CASSEALRPETQYF. J is TRBJ2-5 and V is TRBV2; no clear D. The ends were cut back, 0 bases at V and 5 bases at J, with 10 bases in the middle. Germline-derived CDR1 and CDR2 are SNHLY and FYNNEI. CDR3 length: 14 residues.

V and J are TRBV5-6 and TRBJ2-7; 8 nucleotides agree with TRBD1. V shed 4 bases and J 3 bases; nucleotides not matched to a gene: 3. The CDR3 consists of 13 residues. CDR1 is SGHDT, CDR2 YYEEEE, per germline. DNA of the CDR3: TGTGCCAGCAGCGGACAGGGATACTACGAGCAGTACTTC. Its protein product is CASSGQGYYEQYF.

The rearrangement links TRBV6-5 to TRBJ2-3; 9 bases match TRBD1. Germline V gene data show CDR1 as MNHEY and CDR2 as SVGAGI. The length of the CDR3 is 14 residues. With V trimmed by 4 bases and J by 3 bases, 2 bases remained unmatched. The CDR3 DNA follows: TGTGCCAGCAGTTCGGGACAGGGAACAGATACGCAGTATTTT. Amino acids: CASSSGQGTDTQYF.

The chain employs TRBV4-3 and TRBJ2-5, with 11 bases that match TRBD1. The CDR3 has 16 amino acids. The germline V gene has CDR1 LGHNA and CDR2 YSLEER. Trimming at V came to 4 bases and at J to 3 bases, leaving 7 bases not matched to a gene. The CDR3 DNA follows: TGCGCCAGCAGCCTTGGGACAGGGGGAATTGAAGAGACCCAGTACTTC. This translates into CASSLGTGGIEETQYF.

The V call is TRBV6-1, the J call TRBJ2-2; 7 bases match TRBD2. Germline V gives CDR1 MNHNS, CDR2 SASEGT. The CDR3 consists of 17 residues. Trimming took 0 bases from V and 1 from J; bases not matched to a gene: 5. The CDR3 sequence is CASSEAIIAGNTGELFF. In DNA, the CDR3 is TGTGCCAGCAGTGAAGCGATAATAGCGGGGAACACCGGGGAGCTGTTTTTT.

The rearrangement links TRBV19 to TRBJ2-7; 7 bases line up with TRBD2. The CDR3 runs 16 residues. Germline V gene lookup returns CDR1 LNHDA and CDR2 SQIVND (reference sequence). After removal of 1 base from V and 1 base from J, the junction contained 7 bases not matched to a gene. The CDR3, as DNA: TGTGCCAGTAGTATAGGACACGGCGGGGGTTCCTACGAGCAGTACTTC. Amino acids: CASSIGHGGGSYEQYF.

V usage is TRBV5-1 and J usage is TRBJ2-1; 9 bases agree with TRBD2. Trimming cost V 0 bases and J 4 bases; bases outside gene matches: 2. The CDR3 runs to 15 residues. The V gene's germline CDR1 is SGHRS and CDR2 YFSETQ. As DNA, the CDR3 is TGCGCCAGCAGCTTGGAAGCGGGGGGTTACAATGAGCAGTTCTTC. This sequence encodes CASSLEAGGYNEQFF.

The V call is TRBV5-1, the J call TRBJ2-2; 7 positions agree with TRBD1. The CDR3 totals 15 residues. Looked up from germline, CDR1 is SGHRS and CDR2 is YFSETQ. V dropped 5 bases and J dropped 3; count of bases not matched to a gene: 7. CDR3 sequence reads: CASSPGTEYTGELFF. The CDR3 nucleotides read TGCGCCAGCAGTCCTGGGACAGAATACACCGGGGAGCTGTTTTTT.